The 13 T cell receptor beta chains given below trace back to one sample, sequenced in a study of control samples from healthy donors and cancer patients. Profiled with immunoSEQ multiplex PCR; TCRdb holds only in-frame clones, not every one. The sample shows 78,000 or so clones, roughly 88% of them seen only once. The sequenced sample consisted of blood. All receptors derive from a woman between 45 and 60 years old in good health.

The V call is TRBV5-6, the J call TRBJ2-2; D ambiguous. CDR3 length equals 14 residues. Germline values: CDR1 SGHDT, CDR2 YYEEEE. V gave up 3 bases and J gave up 3 bases, with 9 bases separating them. The CDR3 sequence: CASSSTLHTGELFF. CDR3 in DNA: TGTGCCAGCAGCTCCACATTGCACACCGGGGAGCTGTTTTTT.

The chain joins TRBV30 to TRBJ2-2; 8 bases agree with TRBD1. The germline V gene has CDR1 GTSNPN and CDR2 SVGIG (reference sequence). The CDR3 totals 15 residues. Trimming cost V 2 bases and J 4 bases; bases outside gene matches: 6. The CDR3 here is CAWSRTGHGTGELFF. In nucleotides, the CDR3 is TGTGCCTGGAGTCGGACAGGGCACGGCACCGGGGAGCTGTTTTTT.

The gene calls are TRBV30 and TRBJ2-1; D not certain. Deletions cut 6 bases from V and 2 bases from J, with 2 bases between. In germline, CDR1 is GTSNPN, CDR2 SVGIG (reference sequence). The CDR3 covers 10 residues. As DNA, the CDR3 is TGTGCCTGTACCTACAATGAGCAGTTCTTC. Protein sequence: CACTYNEQFF. The whole variable domain, remainder taken from reference TRBV30 and TRBJ2-1, is SQTIHQWPATLVQPVGSPLSLECTVEGTSNPNLYWYRQAAGRGLQLLFYSVGIGQISSEVPQNLSASRPQDRQFILSSKKLLLSDSGFYLCACTYNEQFFGPGTRLTVL.

The V gene is TRBV6-5, the J gene TRBJ2-5; no definite D call. The CDR3 has 13 residues. Germline CDR1 MNHEY, CDR2 SVGAGI. Between the trimmed V and J ends, which lost 7 bases and 3 bases, there was a span of 12 bases. The CDR3 region is CASTSGFEETQYF. CDR3 in DNA: TGTGCCAGCACCTCGGGTTTTGAAGAGACCCAGTACTTC.

The genes are TRBV5-1 and TRBJ1-4, with D tentatively TRBD1 (5 bases). Germline CDR1 and CDR2: SGHRS and YFSETQ. The CDR3 covers 16 residues. V shed 2 bases and J shed 6 bases, with 17 bases lying between them. The CDR3 loop reads CASSFSRDDIDEKLFF. CDR3 DNA sequence: TGCGCCAGCAGCTTCAGCCGGGACGACATTGATGAAAAACTGTTTTTT.

The chain recombines TRBV29-1 with TRBJ1-4; D remains unclear. V was pared by 7 bases and J by 7 bases, with 22 bases between. Germline CDR1 and CDR2: SQVTM and ANQGSEA. The CDR3 contains 15 residues. CDR3 bases: TGCAGCGCAGCAACCGGACTGGGCCGTGCTGAAAAACTGTTTTTT. Translation: CSAATGLGRAEKLFF.

This clone has only a few counts. The chain couples TRBV18 to TRBJ1-6, with D perhaps TRBD1 (5 bases). Germline-derived CDR1 and CDR2 are KGHSH and LQKENI. This CDR3 spans 17 amino acids. V was shortened by 1 base and J by 8 bases, with 18 bases between the two germline ends. CDR3 sequence reads: CASSPRKGSGLDSPLHF. The CDR3 nucleotides are TGTGCCAGCTCACCACGAAAGGGGTCGGGTTTGGATTCACCCCTCCACTTT.

This clone was picked up one time. The chain employs TRBV5-4 and TRBJ1-2; D gene unclear. The CDR3 sequence is 14 residues long. Trimming stripped 0 bases from V and 0 bases from J, with 6 bases between. Germline CDR1 is SGHNT and CDR2 is YYREEE (reference sequence). The CDR3 bases are TGTGCCAGCAGCTTGGAGCAAGCTAACTATGGCTACACCTTC. It yields the protein CASSLEQANYGYTF.

This chain joins TRBV15 and TRBJ2-7; unclear D gene. The CDR3 loop spans 13 amino acids. Germline V lookup: CDR1 LNHNV, CDR2 YYDKDF (reference sequence). Trimming took off 1 base at V and 1 base at J, with 5 bases between the two ends. This CDR3 is CATSRASSYEQYF. The CDR3 DNA is TGTGCCACCAGCAGAGCCAGTTCCTACGAGCAGTACTTC.

This rearrangement joins TRBV2 to TRBJ2-2, with 7 bases matching TRBD2. CDR3 length equals 13 residues. Germline V gene sequence: CDR1 SNHLY, CDR2 FYNNEI. The V gene end was trimmed by 5 bases and the J gene end by 6 bases; junction bases not matched to a gene: 3. The chain's CDR3 is CASSQGGAGELFF. The CDR3 coding sequence is TGTGCCAGCAGTCAGGGAGGGGCCGGGGAGCTGTTTTTT.

The chain links TRBV2 to TRBJ2-7; D unclear. The CDR3 spans 13 residues. Germline CDR1 is SNHLY and CDR2 is FYNNEI. V was clipped by 6 bases and J by 6 bases, with 15 bases between them. Written as DNA, the CDR3 is TGTGCCAGCAGGCTGGATTTTCCGGGCGAGCAGTACTTC. Amino acid sequence: CASRLDFPGEQYF.

This rearrangement joins TRBV15 to TRBJ1-1; the D gene is possibly TRBD1 (6 bases). Per germline, CDR1 LNHNV and CDR2 YYDKDF (reference sequence). This CDR3 has 12 residues. V lost 3 bases and J lost 8, with 10 bases in between. The CDR3: CATSRTDREAFF. The CDR3 nucleotides are TGTGCCACCAGCAGGACTGACAGGGAAGCTTTCTTT.

The genes are TRBV4-1 and TRBJ1-2; 7 bases are a match to TRBD1. Trimming cost V 5 bases and J 2 bases; bases outside gene matches: 5. This CDR3 is 14 amino acids long. Germline loops: CDR1 MGHRA, CDR2 YSYEKL. The CDR3, as DNA: TGCGCCAGCAGCTCAGGGGGTTCGAACTATGGCTACACCTTC. This encodes CASSSGGSNYGYTF.